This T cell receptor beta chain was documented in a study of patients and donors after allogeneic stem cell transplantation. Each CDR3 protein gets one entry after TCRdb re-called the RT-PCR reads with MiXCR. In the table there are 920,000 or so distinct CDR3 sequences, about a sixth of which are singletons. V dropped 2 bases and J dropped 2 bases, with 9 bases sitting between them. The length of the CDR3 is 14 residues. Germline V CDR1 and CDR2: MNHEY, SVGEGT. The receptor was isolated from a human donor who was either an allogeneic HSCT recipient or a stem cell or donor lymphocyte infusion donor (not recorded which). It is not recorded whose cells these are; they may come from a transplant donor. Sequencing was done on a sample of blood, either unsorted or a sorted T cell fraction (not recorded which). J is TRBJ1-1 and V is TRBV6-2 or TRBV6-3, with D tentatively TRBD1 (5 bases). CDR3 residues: CASSYARDNTEAFF. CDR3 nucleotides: TGTGCCAGCAGTTACGCCCGGGACAACACTGAAGCTTTCTTT.